This T cell receptor (beta chain) was sequenced for a study of beta chain features in type 1 diabetes. Overall study context: Age, gender, cell numbers and subset yield matched between patients and controls. Regarding the study as a whole: For Type 1 diabetes patients, all four CD4+ subsets carried TCRB CDR3s that were moderately but significantly shorter.

V shed 2 bases and J shed 1 base, with 7 bases lying between them. The germline CDR1 and CDR2 sequences are SGHTS and YDEGEE. CDR3 size: 14 residues. Turning to this clone: Its antigen is unknown.

What was sequenced were expressed TCRB transcripts, since all of the isolated RNA had been reverse transcribed. The data were produced by immunoSEQ multiplex PCR, yet TCRdb's version contains in-frame clones alone and is incomplete. The profile shows a few hundred thousand clones, about 10% of them singletons. This clonotype was obtained from a man aged 30-40 years with type 1 diabetes. The gene calls are TRBV5-8 and TRBJ1-5; weak D call: TRBD1 (5 bases). Sequencing was performed on central memory CD4+ T cells from blood. In nucleotides, the CDR3 is TGTGCCAGCAGCTTCGGACACAGCAATCAGCCCCAGCATTTT. Its translation: CASSFGHSNQPQHF.